This T cell receptor beta chain was recorded in a study of technical replicates of blood from a few donors. V gave up 6 bases and J gave up 3 bases; unmatched junction bases: 9. Germline assignment: CDR1 SGHNT and CDR2 YYREEE (reference sequence). The CDR3 has 16 amino acids. The data were produced by immunoSEQ multiplex PCR, yet TCRdb's version contains in-frame clones alone and is incomplete. The sample records over 50,000 clones, 86% being singletons. The sequenced material came from PBMCs. V usage is TRBV5-4 and J usage is TRBJ2-2; 9 bases agree with TRBD1. This receptor was taken from a human donor in good health. Some clones in this sample may be carry-over from other donors' samples. The CDR3 nucleotides are TGTGCCAGCAACAACCTAGGACAGGGGTACACCGGGGAGCTGTTTTTT. Translation gives CASNNLGQGYTGELFF.